This T cell receptor (beta chain) was profiled in a study of regulatory T cells in long-lasting Graves disease. Sequencing libraries for TCR beta were prepared with iRepertoire HTBI primers and Arm-PCR of CDR3 regions. In the source study's methods: Across samples, roughly 64 TRBV and around 14 TRBJ segments were found. TCRdb analysed the multiplex PCR reads with MiXCR anew, one entry per CDR3 protein. These V and J calls originate from TCRdb's pipeline instead of the authors' own analysis. This table has about 470,000 distinct CDR3 sequences, less than 25% appearing once. Time point in this sample: persistent/refractory GD, antithyroid drugs over 5 years with positive TRAb. Isolated PBMC RNA provided the starting material for the TCR library. This clonotype has just one count. This is likely a read error, given that the CDR3 carries no conserved phenylalanine or tryptophan at its end. Germline V gene sequence: CDR1 MDHEN, CDR2 SYDVKM. CDR3 length equals 14 residues.

Specimen: peripheral blood mononuclear cells (PBMCs), collected when the disease was refractory, from a patient treated with antithyroid drugs. The chain has TRBV28 and TRBJ2-7, with D hard to call. The TCR originated in a female donor with Graves disease. CDR3 DNA: TGTGCCAGCAGTTTTCTCCCAGGAAATTACGAACAGTACTCC. This sequence encodes CASSFLPGNYEQYS.